The 31 T cell receptor beta chains reported below all come from one sample, sequenced in a study of glioma-infiltrating T cells. Using RNA template, CDR3s of TCR alpha and beta were amplified with iRepertoire arm-PCR. TCRdb recomputed calls from the multiplex PCR reads with MiXCR, one row per CDR3 protein. The repertoire holds about 400,000 distinct CDR3 sequences, with approximately 42% as singletons. Sequencing was carried out using glioma tissue, nonneoplastic brain tissue, or PBMCs (not recorded which). The source of these receptors is a human donor with low-grade glioma or glioblastoma, undergoing nonglioma brain surgery, or in good health (not recorded which).

This clonotype came up a few times. This rearrangement joins TRBV20-1 to TRBJ2-5, with D maybe TRBD1 (5 bases). Between the trimmed V and J ends, which lost 1 base and 2 bases, there was a span of 11 bases. The CDR3 length is 14 residues. Germline lookup yields CDR1 DFQATT and CDR2 SNEGSKA (reference sequence). The CDR3 coding sequence is TGCAGTGCTAGAGCGGGCAGGGAACAAGAGACCCAGTACTTC. It yields the protein CSARAGREQETQYF.

CDR3 residues: CASSPAIGSVKKLFF. CDR3 DNA sequence: TGTGCCAGCAGCCCAGCGATAGGGAGCGTTAAAAAACTGTTTTTT. This chain uses TRBV7-2 with TRBJ1-4; no definite D call. Deletions cut 5 bases from V and 9 bases from J, with 19 bases between. Germline V gene sequence: CDR1 SGHTA, CDR2 FQGNSA. The CDR3 spans 15 residues.

The chain employs TRBV4-1 and TRBJ2-3; possible D gene TRBD2, 7 bases. From germline, CDR1 is MGHRA and CDR2 YSYEKL. The CDR3 sequence is 17 residues long. Deletions cut 2 bases from V and 1 base from J, with 16 bases between. The CDR3 here is CASSQRGGRGGTDTQYF. The DNA for the CDR3 is TGCGCCAGCAGCCAAAGGGGGGGCAGGGGCGGCACAGATACGCAGTATTTT.

The J gene is TRBJ2-1, the V gene TRBV4-3; D is possibly TRBD1 (5 bases). Trimming took off 1 base at V and 8 bases at J, with 18 bases between the two ends. This CDR3 has 16 residues. The germline V gene encodes CDR1 LGHNA and CDR2 YSLEER. The DNA for the CDR3 is TGCGCCAGCAGCCAAGCTGGGGCTAACATAGGGGATGAGCAGTTCTTC. Amino acids: CASSQAGANIGDEQFF.

Remarks on this clonotype: At one boundary the junction diverges from the germline segment, which might be a read error. The chain is built from TRBV15 and TRBJ2-2, with a weak D call TRBD2 (7 bases). The V gene's germline CDR1 is LNHNV and CDR2 YYDKDF (reference sequence). The CDR3 consists of 19 residues. The CDR3 DNA reads TGTGCCACCAGCACCGAAAGCGGGACACGGTGGGAGAACACCTGGGAGCTGTTTTTT. Translated, it gives CATSTESGTRWENTWELFF.

This clonotype has more than one count but fewer than ten. The V gene is TRBV20-1, the J gene TRBJ2-2; D is perhaps TRBD1 (6 bases). Per germline, CDR1 DFQATT and CDR2 SNEGSKA (reference sequence). Trimming removed 7 bases from V and 5 bases from J, with 17 bases in between. This CDR3 has 14 amino acids. The CDR3 sequence is CSGQDSGTTGELFF. In DNA form, the CDR3 reads TGCAGTGGACAGGACAGCGGAACGACCGGGGAGCTGTTTTTT.

Regarding this clonotype: Since no conserved phenylalanine or tryptophan closes the CDR3, a read error is the likely cause. This rearrangement joins TRBV20-1 to TRBJ2-1, with 8 bases that match TRBD2. Per germline, CDR1 DFQATT and CDR2 SNEGSKA (reference sequence). Trimming cost V 4 bases and J 5 bases; bases outside gene matches: 10. The CDR3 runs 15 residues. The CDR3: CSAITGTRIDNEQFL. In DNA form, the CDR3 reads TGCAGTGCTATAACCGGGACTAGGATCGACAATGAGCAGTTCCTC.

With respect to this clonotype: A much larger clone differs by one base, so this may be a read error. This rearrangement joins TRBV6-6 to TRBJ2-5; D gene unclear. This CDR3 has 16 residues. Germline loops: CDR1 MNHNY, CDR2 SVGAGI (reference sequence). With 5 bases removed from V and 5 bases from J, the gap between germline ends came to 21 bases. The CDR3 DNA reads TGTGCCAGCAGTAAACAGTACCCAGGTTTCGAGGAGACCCAGTACTTC. Translating gives CASSKQYPGFEETQYF.

The V call is TRBV20-1, the J call TRBJ2-3, with 7 bases identical to TRBD2. Unmatched junction bases numbered 7, after V lost 0 bases and J lost 1 base. Germline CDR1 reads DFQATT; CDR2 reads SNEGSKA (reference sequence). The CDR3 runs 16 residues. The CDR3 DNA follows: TGCAGTGCTAGAGATATAGGGCTAGCGGGCACAGATACGCAGTATTTT. Amino acids: CSARDIGLAGTDTQYF.

This clonotype was found a few times. The chain employs TRBV6-1 and TRBJ1-4; unclear D gene. The V and J ends lost 8 bases and 5 bases respectively, with 12 bases between them. The CDR3 has 13 residues. Looked up from germline, CDR1 is MNHNS and CDR2 is SASEGT. The CDR3 DNA reads TGTGCCAGCCGAACCACTCGCAATGAAAAACTGTTTTTT. Translation: CASRTTRNEKLFF.

This rearrangement joins TRBV12-3 or TRBV12-4 to TRBJ2-1, with no clear D. Trimming shortened V by 5 bases and J by 10 bases, and 15 bases separated the two germline ends. This CDR3 is built from 13 residues. CDR3 DNA: TGTGCCAGCAGTAACCCCCCACCGCCCGAGCAGTTCTTC. Protein: CASSNPPPPEQFF.

The table lists this clonotype with a few counts. The chain combines TRBV28 with TRBJ2-7; the match to TRBD2 covers 7 bases. J gave up 3 bases and V 4 bases, and 15 bases lay outside the gene matches. Germline CDR1 MDHEN, CDR2 SYDVKM. The CDR3 contains 17 residues. The CDR3 loop reads CASSYQVGGREGYEQYF. CDR3 nucleotide sequence: TGTGCCAGCAGTTACCAGGTGGGAGGGCGCGAGGGCTACGAGCAGTACTTC.

The J gene is TRBJ2-6, the V gene TRBV4-2, with 9 bases aligning to TRBD1. V shed 5 bases and J 2 bases; nucleotides not matched to a gene: 4. Germline assignment: CDR1 LGHNA and CDR2 YNFKEQ. This CDR3 region has 16 residues. CDR3 amino acids: CASSVRQGAGANVLTF. The CDR3 bases are TGTGCCAGCAGCGTCAGACAGGGGGCTGGGGCCAACGTCCTGACTTTC.

This clonotype was seen ten or more times. The chain has TRBV15 and TRBJ1-6; no firm D call. Germline CDR1 and CDR2: LNHNV and YYDKDF (reference sequence). The length of the CDR3 is 14 residues. Trimming left V 8 bases short and J 1 base short, with 9 bases between. This CDR3 reads CATGRRSYNSPLHF. The CDR3 nucleotides read TGTGCCACCGGACGACGGTCCTATAATTCACCCCTCCACTTT.

In the case of this clonotype: A read error may be the cause here, since a much bigger clone is one base away. The genes are TRBV27 and TRBJ2-5; 9 nucleotides agree with TRBD1. Germline CDR1 and CDR2: MNHEY and SMNVEV (reference sequence). The CDR3 is 15 amino acids. The CDR3 coding sequence is TGTGCCAGCAGTCCGGGACAGGGTACGGAAGAGACCCAGCACTTC. Translated, it gives CASSPGQGTEETQHF.

In regard to this clonotype: Likely a read error: the CDR3 ends without its conserved phenylalanine or tryptophan. The chain joins TRBV27 to TRBJ2-1; D ambiguous. The germline V and J ends were trimmed by 3 bases and 12 bases, with 15 bases remaining between them. Germline V gene sequence: CDR1 MNHEY, CDR2 SMNVEV (reference sequence). This CDR3 is 13 amino acids long. This chain's CDR3 is CASSLGTSSGQFL. As DNA, the CDR3 is TGTGCCAGCAGTTTGGGTACTTCGAGTGGGCAGTTCCTC.

This clonotype was seen a few times. The chain combines TRBV28 with TRBJ1-4; 8 nucleotides align to TRBD1. Germline CDR1 is MDHEN and CDR2 is SYDVKM. The trim removed 3 bases at V and 0 bases at J, leaving 3 bases unmatched. This CDR3 has 16 residues. As DNA, the CDR3 is TGTGCCAGCAGTTTGGTGACAGGGGCAACTAATGAAAAACTGTTTTTT. This codes for CASSLVTGATNEKLFF.

The J gene is TRBJ1-2, the V gene TRBV24-1; D not resolved. The CDR3 is 12 amino acids. V lost 7 bases and J lost 2, with 7 bases in between. Germline assignment: CDR1 KGHDR and CDR2 SFDVKD. CDR3 loop: CATSGFNYGYTF. The DNA of the CDR3 is TGTGCCACCAGCGGGTTCAACTATGGCTACACCTTC.

The chain joins TRBV7-2 to TRBJ2-3; 11 bases are a match to TRBD1. V shed 8 bases and J 4 bases; nucleotides not matched to a gene: 11. Germline CDR1 is SGHTA and CDR2 is FQGNSA. The CDR3 sequence is 16 residues long. The CDR3 DNA sequence: TGTGCCAGCGGACAGGGGGCGCGAAGGTTGTCAGATACGCAGTATTTT. It codes for CASGQGARRLSDTQYF.

V and J are TRBV20-1 and TRBJ2-1, with TRBD2 identical over 13 bases. Germline lookup yields CDR1 DFQATT and CDR2 SNEGSKA (reference sequence). The V gene end was trimmed by 6 bases and the J gene end by 9 bases; junction bases not matched to a gene: 14. This CDR3 region has 16 residues. CDR3 in amino acids: CSAHGLAGVPVGEQFF. As DNA, the CDR3 is TGCAGTGCCCACGGACTAGCGGGAGTCCCGGTGGGTGAGCAGTTCTTC.

This clonotype was observed a few times. The chain combines TRBV20-1 with TRBJ1-5; TRBD1 aligns across 7 bases. The CDR3 is made up of 14 amino acids. Germline-derived CDR1 and CDR2 are DFQATT and SNEGSKA (reference sequence). Trimming cost V 2 bases and J 5 bases; bases outside gene matches: 6. This chain's CDR3 is CSARPRTGDQPQHF. CDR3 DNA sequence: TGCAGTGCTAGACCAAGGACAGGAGATCAGCCCCAGCATTTT.

The sample holds a few counts of this clonotype. The CDR3 nucleotides read TGTGCCAGCAGCCCCAACCCCGGGACCCTTTTTTACGAGCAGTACTTC. Amino acids: CASSPNPGTLFYEQYF. V and J are TRBV7-3 and TRBJ2-7; D could derive from TRBD1 or TRBD2 (5 bases each). The CDR3 totals 16 residues. CDR1 is SGHTA, CDR2 FQGTGA, per germline. V was cut by 5 bases and J by 4 bases, with 21 bases left in between.

In the case of this clonotype: The junction does not match germline at one end; this may be a read error. This chain connects TRBV27 to TRBJ2-1; 8 positions match TRBD2. This CDR3 contains 15 residues. CDR1 and CDR2 (germline): MNHEY, SMNVEV (reference sequence). In nucleotides, the CDR3 is TGTGCCAGCAGTGAAGCGGGAGTTCCTGGTAATGAGCAGCTCTTC. Protein: CASSEAGVPGNEQLF.

This clonotype was seen many times. This rearrangement joins TRBV27 to TRBJ2-3, with a possible D match to TRBD1 (6 bases). Between the trimmed V and J ends, which lost 6 bases and 0 bases, there was a span of 16 bases. This CDR3 has 16 residues. Germline V CDR1 and CDR2: MNHEY, SMNVEV (reference sequence). For the CDR3, the DNA is TGTGCCAGCAGGTTGACAGGAACTTGGAGCACAGATACGCAGTATTTT. It is translated as CASRLTGTWSTDTQYF.

Of note for this clonotype: A much larger clone lies a single base off, so this may be a read error. The V and J genes are TRBV20-1 and TRBJ2-7; TRBD2 might be the D (5 bases). Germline V CDR1 and CDR2: DFQATT, SNEGSKA (reference sequence). The CDR3 is made up of 10 amino acids. The chain's CDR3 is CSASDYDQYF. In nucleotides, the CDR3 is TGCAGTGCTAGCGACTACGATCAGTACTTC.

The chain couples TRBV2 to TRBJ2-7; 8 bases fit TRBD1. Germline V gene data show CDR1 as SNHLY and CDR2 as FYNNEI. The junction had 5 bases not matched to a gene; V was cut back by 1 base and J by 3 bases. The CDR3 has 15 amino acids. DNA of the CDR3: TGTGCCAGCAGTGAAGGGACAGGGATACACTACGAGCAGTACTTC. As protein: CASSEGTGIHYEQYF. Drawing the rest from reference TRBV2 and TRBJ2-7, the complete variable domain is EPEVTQTPSHQVTQMGQEVILRCVPISNHLYFYWYRQILGQKVEFLVSFYNNEISEKSEIFDDQFSVERPDGSNFTLKIRSTKLEDSAMYFCASSEGTGIHYEQYFGPGTRLTVT.

This clonotype was seen a handful of times. This chain connects TRBV27 to TRBJ2-2; 14 bases are shared with TRBD2. CDR3 length equals 16 residues. Trimming cost V 3 bases and J 6 bases; bases outside gene matches: 3. Germline assignment: CDR1 MNHEY and CDR2 SMNVEV (reference sequence). CDR3 sequence (DNA): TGTGCCAGCAGTTTCACGACTAGCGGGAGGGCCGGGGAGCTGTTTTTT. Encoded protein: CASSFTTSGRAGELFF.

The CDR3 region has the DNA TGTGCCAGCAGCCCCGGGACAGGGGCTTACTATGGCTACACCTTC. This sequence encodes CASSPGTGAYYGYTF. The rearrangement uses TRBV12-3 or TRBV12-4 and TRBJ1-2, with TRBD1 matching over 10 bases. There are 15 residues in the CDR3. Unmatched junction bases numbered 7, after V lost 6 bases and J lost 3 bases.

Remarks on this clonotype: This may come from a read error, since a much larger clone is one base off. The CDR3 coding sequence is TGTGCCAGCAGCAAGTGGACTGGCGGGCGTAGCTCCTACGAGCAGTACTTC. Residues: CASSKWTGGRSSYEQYF. The V call is TRBV7-2, the J call TRBJ2-7; D may be TRBD2 (5 bases). There are 17 residues in the CDR3. Germline lookup yields CDR1 SGHTA and CDR2 FQGNSA. V lost 5 bases and J 0 bases, leaving 20 bases between the germline ends.

With regard to this clonotype: Being one base from a much bigger clone, this may be a read error. The chain is built from TRBV28 and TRBJ1-1, with D uncertain. V lost 2 bases, J lost 9 bases, and 10 bases lay in between. Per germline, CDR1 MDHEN and CDR2 SYDVKM. The CDR3 spans 12 residues. Here the CDR3 DNA reads TGTGCCAGCAGTTTAAGGGAGAATAAAGCTTTCTTT. Residues: CASSLRENKAFF.

This clonotype came up many times. The V call is TRBV7-2, the J call TRBJ2-7; 7 positions match TRBD1. Trimming cost V 5 bases and J 1 base; bases outside gene matches: 8. The CDR3 covers 15 residues. Germline CDR1 SGHTA, CDR2 FQGNSA. The CDR3 reads CASSPDRVSSYEQYF. The CDR3, as DNA: TGTGCCAGCAGCCCTGACAGGGTTTCATCCTACGAGCAGTACTTC.